This T cell receptor (beta chain) emerged from a study of technical replicates of blood from a few donors. The V gene end was trimmed by 3 bases and the J gene end by 4 bases; junction bases not matched to a gene: 1. The CDR3 covers 13 residues. CDR1 LNHDA and CDR2 SQIVND come from the germline V gene (reference sequence). TCRdb's copy holds only in-frame clones and misses some; the assay was immunoSEQ multiplex PCR. The sample shows over 70,000 clones, about 96% of them seen only once. J is TRBJ2-5 and V is TRBV19; 8 bases agree with TRBD1. The clonotype was recovered from a human donor in good health. The sample comprised T cells isolated from PBMCs. Written as DNA, the CDR3 is TGTGCCAGTAGTATCAGGGGGCGAGAGACCCAGTACTTC. Its translation is CASSIRGRETQYF.